This T cell receptor beta chain was profiled in a study of beta chain features in type 1 diabetes (dated by TCRdb to the late 2010s). Notes on the research overall: Mean age, gender distribution, total cell number and subset yield were not different between patients and healthy donors. A total of some 100,000,000 sorted cells were examined across all samples, and the number of cells per subset was strongly correlated with RNA yield. The study compared the TCRB repertoires of sorted circulating CD4+ T cell subsets in recently diagnosed type 1 diabetes patients with those in matched healthy donors. Regulatory and stem cell-like memory subsets were obtained from only 8 patients and roughly 8 healthy donors, while naive and central memory subsets were obtained from all 30 or so donors.

What the authors observed across the whole study: Because small numbers of individuals were included in the HLA sub-analyses, any influence of HLA type on TCRB rearrangement was left unresolved. Because cDNA rather than genomic DNA was sequenced, highly expressing activated cells could have been over-represented, although no difference in activation and CD3 levels was found between groups. In all four CD4+ subsets, TCRB CDR3 length was moderately but significantly shorter in type 1 diabetes patients. Fewer insertions and more nucleotide deletions at VDJ recombination sites were observed in patients with type 1 diabetes, implying thymic rearrangement abnormalities. Naive, central memory and regulatory TCRB repertoires appeared to be more similar among patients than among healthy donors. Shorter templates might be favored by PCR, yet because patient and control samples were amplified and corrected together, any such skew would affect both groups equally.

A single peripheral blood draw of approximately 110 mL on average was collected from each donor into heparinised tubes. Naive, central memory, regulatory and stem cell-like memory CD4+ T cells were sorted on a BD FACSAria II using a panel including CD45RO, CCR7, CD25, CD127, CD95 and CD27. Purity was above 95% for every sorted population. PBMCs were isolated right away by Lymphoprep density gradient centrifugation and were stained directly, without culture. Samples were stained and sorted in pairs, with one healthy donor and one patient per experiment, so that batch effects were minimized. There are a few counts of this clone. The target of this receptor is not known. No quality values exist for individual bases; no much larger clone is one base distant. The entire amount of isolated RNA was reverse transcribed using the High Capacity cDNA Reverse Transcription Kit, so the sequenced TCRB transcripts were expressed ones. Deep immunoSEQ sequencing was applied to naive, central memory and regulatory T cell samples, giving an average of about 3.7 million total reads per sample. After sorted cells were lysed in RLT buffer, RNA was extracted with DNase-treated RNeasy Micro or Mini kits, with the choice depending on cell number. To prevent cross-contamination, every cell subset was processed on its own, while patient and healthy donor samples were processed together. Using the immunoSEQ multiplex PCR, TCRB sequences were amplified from cDNA into 87-bp fragments spanning the CDR3 region. Amplicons were sequenced on the Illumina HiSeq platform. As for the original processing: Synthetic template baselines were used to correct PCR bias computationally, reads within Hamming distance 2 were collapsed together, and singletons that could not be merged were discarded. Reads were aligned to IMGT to assign V, D and J genes, CDR3 length, and insertions or deletions at six rearrangement sites. Within each subset, clonotype counts were normalized to sorted cell number, and only after that were true diversity and Gini coefficients computed with the tcR R package. The overlap coefficient, calculated on TCRB nucleotide sequences, was used to quantify repertoire sharing. Out-of-frame TCRB sequences from naive cells were analyzed to stand in for the pre-selection repertoire. Not all clones reach the TCRdb copy of this immuneACCESS table, which keeps in-frame sequences only. Checked studies attribute under half of the gap to unresolved V genes and leave the rest unexplained. The DNA gave D and trimming, while V, J and clone size come from that table. This sample lists hundreds of thousands of clones; around 15% were detected once. Together, the top ten hold more than 0.08% of the sample.

Sample: naive CD4+ T cells from blood. The meaning of the sample's cell subset or site label: true naive CD4+ T cells. This TCR was recovered from a man between 18 and 35 years old in good health.

The CDR3 protein: CASSYARGGDTQYF. Here is the DNA: TGTGCCAGCAGTTACGCCCGGGGGGGTGATACGCAGTATTTT. Recombination linked TRBV6-5 to TRBJ2-3; a stretch of 8 junction bases matches TRBD2. The V end gives up 2 bases and the J end 6 bases, leaving 4 bases in the junction not matched to a gene. From the germline V gene, CDR1 is MNHEY and CDR2 is SVGAGI. The CDR3 spans 14 residues, from the cysteine through the phenylalanine. The entry retains the CDR3 DNA only, 42 bases that are in frame from base 1.